The following is a TCR beta chain sequence with its context. These data belong to a study of blood T cell repertoires in COVID-19. The ends were cut back, 4 bases at V and 4 bases at J, with 9 bases in the middle. This CDR3 contains 13 residues. The V gene's germline CDR1 is SGHTA and CDR2 FQGNSA. TCRdb's copy holds only in-frame clones and misses some; the assay was immunoSEQ multiplex PCR. The sample comprises roughly 130,000 clones, over 65% of which are singletons, and roughly 4.3% rests with the top ten. Sequencing input: peripheral blood. The rearrangement joins TRBV7-2 to TRBJ2-3, with D unclear. The TCR was taken from a woman between 65 and 79 years old with acute or convalescent COVID-19. The chain's CDR3 is CASSWKLADTQYF. The CDR3 region has the DNA TGTGCCAGCAGCTGGAAGCTAGCAGATACGCAGTATTTT.